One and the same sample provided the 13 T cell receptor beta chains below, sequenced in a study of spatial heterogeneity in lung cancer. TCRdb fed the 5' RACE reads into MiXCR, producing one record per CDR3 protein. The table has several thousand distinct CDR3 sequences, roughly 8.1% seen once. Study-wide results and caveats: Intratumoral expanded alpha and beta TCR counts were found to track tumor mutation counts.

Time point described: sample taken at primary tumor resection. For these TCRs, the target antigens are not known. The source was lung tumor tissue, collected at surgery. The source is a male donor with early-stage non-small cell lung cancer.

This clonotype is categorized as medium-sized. The CDR3 DNA follows: TGTGCCAGCAGCTCTCGACTAGCGGGGGGCCCGGGGGAGCAGTTCTTC. Its translation is CASSSRLAGGPGEQFF. The chain has TRBV7-6 and TRBJ2-1; 13 bases map to TRBD2. The germline gives CDR1 SGHVS, CDR2 FNYEAQ. V lost 4 bases and J lost 10; bases outside the gene matches: 10. CDR3 length: 16 residues.

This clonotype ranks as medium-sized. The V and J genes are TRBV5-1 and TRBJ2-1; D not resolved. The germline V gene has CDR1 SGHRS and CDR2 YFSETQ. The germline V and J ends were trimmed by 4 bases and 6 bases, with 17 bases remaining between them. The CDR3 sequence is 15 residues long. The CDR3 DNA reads TGCGCCAGCAGCCCGAGGATCCAAGGGTCCAATGAGCAGTTCTTC. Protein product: CASSPRIQGSNEQFF.

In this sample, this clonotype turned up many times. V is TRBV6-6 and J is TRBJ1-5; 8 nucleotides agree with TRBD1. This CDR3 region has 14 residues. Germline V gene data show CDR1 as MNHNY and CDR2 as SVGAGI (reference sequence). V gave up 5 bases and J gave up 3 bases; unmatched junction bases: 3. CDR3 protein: CASSMDRANQPQHF. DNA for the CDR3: TGTGCCAGCAGTATGGACAGGGCCAATCAGCCCCAGCATTTT.

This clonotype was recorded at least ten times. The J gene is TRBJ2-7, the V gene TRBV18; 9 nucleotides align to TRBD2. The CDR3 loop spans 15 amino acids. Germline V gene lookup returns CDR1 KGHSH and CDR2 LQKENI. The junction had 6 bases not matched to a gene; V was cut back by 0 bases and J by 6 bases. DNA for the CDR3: TGTGCCAGCTCACCACCGGTTAGCGGGAGATTCGAGCAGTACTTC. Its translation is CASSPPVSGRFEQYF.

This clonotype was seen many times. CDR3 in DNA: TGCGCCAGCTCACAGGGAATCTCCTACGAGCAGTACTTC. It encodes CASSQGISYEQYF. The chain carries TRBV5-1 and TRBJ2-7; maybe TRBD1 (6 bases). This CDR3 spans 13 amino acids. From germline, CDR1 is SGHRS and CDR2 YFSETQ. Trimming stripped 7 bases from V and 0 bases from J, with 11 bases between.

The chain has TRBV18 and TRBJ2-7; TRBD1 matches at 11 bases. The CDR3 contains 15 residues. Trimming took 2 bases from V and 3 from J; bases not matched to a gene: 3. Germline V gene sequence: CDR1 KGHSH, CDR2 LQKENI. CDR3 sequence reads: CASSPAGTGGYEQYF. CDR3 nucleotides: TGTGCCAGCTCACCAGCCGGGACAGGGGGCTACGAGCAGTACTTC.

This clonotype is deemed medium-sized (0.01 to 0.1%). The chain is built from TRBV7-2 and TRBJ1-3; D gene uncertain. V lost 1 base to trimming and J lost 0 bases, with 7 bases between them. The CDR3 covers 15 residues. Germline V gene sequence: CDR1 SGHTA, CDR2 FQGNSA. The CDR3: CASSLVRSSGNTIYF. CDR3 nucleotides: TGTGCCAGCAGCTTAGTCAGGAGCTCTGGAAACACCATATATTTT.

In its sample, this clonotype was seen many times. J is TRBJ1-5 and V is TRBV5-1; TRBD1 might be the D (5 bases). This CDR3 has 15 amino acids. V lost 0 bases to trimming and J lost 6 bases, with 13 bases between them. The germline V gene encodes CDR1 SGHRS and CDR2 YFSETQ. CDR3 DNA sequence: TGCGCCAGCAGCTTGGAAGGACATCACAGTCAGCCCCAGCATTTT. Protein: CASSLEGHHSQPQHF.

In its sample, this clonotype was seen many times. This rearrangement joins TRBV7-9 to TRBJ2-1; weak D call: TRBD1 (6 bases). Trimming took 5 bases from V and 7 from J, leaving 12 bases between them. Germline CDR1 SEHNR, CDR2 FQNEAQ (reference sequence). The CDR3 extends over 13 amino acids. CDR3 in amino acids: CASSPGERNEQFF. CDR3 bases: TGTGCCAGCAGCCCAGGGGAGCGGAATGAGCAGTTCTTC. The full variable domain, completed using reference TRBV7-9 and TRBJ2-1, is DTGVSQNPRHKITKRGQNVTFRCDPISEHNRLYWYRQTLGQGPEFLTYFQNEAQLEKSRLLSDRFSAERPKGSFSTLEIQRTEQGDSAMYLCASSPGERNEQFFGPGTRLTVL.

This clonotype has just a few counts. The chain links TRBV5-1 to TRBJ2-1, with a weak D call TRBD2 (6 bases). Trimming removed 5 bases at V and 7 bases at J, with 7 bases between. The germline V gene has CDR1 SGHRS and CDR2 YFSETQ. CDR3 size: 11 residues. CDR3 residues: CASREGNEQFF. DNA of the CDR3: TGCGCCAGCAGGGAGGGGAATGAGCAGTTCTTC.

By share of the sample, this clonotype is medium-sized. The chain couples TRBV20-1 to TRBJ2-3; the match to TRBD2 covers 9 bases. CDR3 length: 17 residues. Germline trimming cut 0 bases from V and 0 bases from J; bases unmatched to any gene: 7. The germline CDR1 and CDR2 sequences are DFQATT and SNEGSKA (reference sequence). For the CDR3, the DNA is TGCAGTGCTAGAGAGTACTTCGGACTAGCGAGCACAGATACGCAGTATTTT. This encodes CSAREYFGLASTDTQYF.

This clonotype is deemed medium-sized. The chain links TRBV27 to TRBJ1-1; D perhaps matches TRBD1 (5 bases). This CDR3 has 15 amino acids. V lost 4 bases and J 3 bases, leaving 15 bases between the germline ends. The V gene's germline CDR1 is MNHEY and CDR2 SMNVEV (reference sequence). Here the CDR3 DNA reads TGTGCCAGCAGTTCCCCCAGGGAACAGTACACTGAAGCTTTCTTT. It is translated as CASSSPREQYTEAFF.

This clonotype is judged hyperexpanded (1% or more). The CDR3 spells CASSFAGQPQHF. Here the CDR3 DNA reads TGTGCCAGCAGTTTCGCCGGTCAGCCCCAGCATTTT. J is TRBJ1-5 and V is TRBV12-3 or TRBV12-4; D is uncertain. This CDR3 region has 12 residues. V dropped 3 bases and J dropped 6 bases, with 6 bases sitting between them.